The rows below give T cell receptor beta chains drawn from one sample of a study of T-cell reconstitution after alpha-beta-depleted transplantation in children. TCRdb passed the PCR reads through MiXCR, listing each CDR3 protein once. The top ten clones hold about 4% of a sample with about 350,000 distinct CDR3 sequences, more than 10% of them seen once. The source material was PBMCs, sampled from the stem cell graft. These receptors were obtained from a human donor who donated a stem cell graft to a child with Fanconi anemia. The CDR3 runs from the conserved cysteine through the conserved F or W. Fields, in order: D gene, clone size, V gene, J gene, CDR3 protein, CDR3 DNA. D genes are given only for firm matches. Size tells how often a clone was seen (once, few, many) or the class of an expanded clone, and some rows leave it out.

NA	few	TRBV5-4	TRBJ1-2	CASSLDAGTVYGYTF	TGTGCCAGCAGCTTGGATGCCGGGACGGTTTATGGCTACACCTTC
NA	NA	TRBV5-1	TRBJ2-1	CASSLEGPGAGNEQFF	TGCGCCAGCAGCTTGGAGGGGCCCGGGGCGGGTAATGAGCAGTTCTTC
NA	NA	TRBV5-1	TRBJ2-3	CASSPRGPSGDTQYF	TGCGCCAGCAGCCCGCGGGGGCCCTCCGGCGATACGCAGTATTTT
TRBD1	few	TRBV20-1	TRBJ2-1	CSARDPGQGANEQFF	TGCAGTGCTAGAGACCCGGGACAGGGGGCAAATGAGCAGTTCTTC
NA	few	TRBV19	TRBJ1-1	CASRERDTEAFF	TGTGCCAGTAGAGAGCGGGACACTGAAGCTTTCTTT
NA	NA	TRBV5-1	TRBJ2-3	CASSLLLESTDTQYF	TGCGCCAGCAGCTTACTACTAGAGAGCACAGATACGCAGTATTTT
TRBD2	few	TRBV20-1	TRBJ2-1	CSPRVLATEQFF	TGCAGTCCCCGTGTACTAGCGACCGAGCAGTTCTTC
TRBD1	NA	TRBV6-1	TRBJ2-1	CASSRRDRGYEQFF	TGTGCCAGCAGCCGCCGGGACAGGGGGTATGAGCAGTTCTTC
TRBD1	few	TRBV11-2	TRBJ2-1	CASSQTGAAEQFF	TGTGCCAGCAGCCAGACAGGGGCCGCCGAGCAGTTCTTC
TRBD1	NA	TRBV9	TRBJ2-3	CASSASGGKQGVRTDTQYF	TGTGCCAGCAGCGCTTCCGGCGGGAAACAGGGGGTTCGTACAGATACGCAGTATTTT
NA	many	TRBV6-1	TRBJ1-5	CASSPEGGMYQPQHF	TGTGCCAGCAGTCCTGAGGGGGGAATGTATCAGCCCCAGCATTTT
TRBD1	few	TRBV4-3	TRBJ1-2	CASSQPGQGSGYTF	TGCGCCAGCAGCCAACCGGGACAGGGCTCTGGCTACACCTTC
TRBD1	NA	TRBV16	TRBJ1-1	CASSRSGTADEAFF	TGTGCCAGCAGCCGTTCCGGGACAGCCGATGAAGCTTTCTTT
TRBD1	few	TRBV5-5	TRBJ2-5	CASAPRPGQDRTQYF	TGTGCCAGCGCTCCAAGACCGGGACAGGATCGGACCCAGTACTTC
TRBD2	NA	TRBV18	TRBJ2-3	CASSPLERGDTDTQYF	TGTGCCAGCTCACCACTGGAGCGGGGGGACACAGATACGCAGTATTTT
NA	few	TRBV5-1	TRBJ2-2	CASSRHTGELFF	TGCGCCAGCAGCAGACACACCGGGGAGCTGTTTTTT
NA	few	TRBV20-1	TRBJ2-7	CSAREGQGGYEQYF	TGCAGTGCTAGAGAGGGCCAGGGGGGCTACGAGCAGTACTTC
NA	few	TRBV7-8	TRBJ2-3	CASSLALTGRGDTQYF	TGTGCCAGCAGCTTAGCGCTAACGGGCCGCGGCGATACGCAGTATTTT
NA	many	TRBV18	TRBJ1-5	CASSPGSNQPQHF	TGTGCCAGCTCACCAGGTAGCAATCAGCCCCAGCATTTT
TRBD1	NA	TRBV30	TRBJ2-1	CAWDRDNEQFF	TGTGCCTGGGACAGGGACAATGAGCAGTTCTTC
NA	many	TRBV4-3	TRBJ1-1	CASSQDLRPGENTEAFF	TGCGCCAGCAGCCAAGATCTGCGTCCAGGCGAAAACACTGAAGCTTTCTTT
NA	few	TRBV7-2	TRBJ2-5	CASSTQTTNQETQYF	TGTGCCAGCAGCACACAGACTACCAACCAAGAGACCCAGTACTTC
TRBD1	many	TRBV12-3/TRBV12-4	TRBJ2-7	CASSSTGYSYEQYF	TGTGCCAGCAGTTCGACAGGGTATTCCTACGAGCAGTACTTC
NA	many	TRBV4-2	TRBJ1-6	CASSQVTDSGSPLHF	TGTGCCAGCAGCCAAGTTACAGACTCAGGATCACCCCTCCACTTT
NA	few	TRBV5-4	TRBJ1-2	CASSLSSGGYYGYTF	TGTGCCAGCAGCTTGTCCAGCGGAGGTTACTATGGCTACACCTTC
NA	many	TRBV6-5	TRBJ2-1	CASSYEGYNEQFF	TGTGCCAGCAGCTACGAGGGGTACAATGAGCAGTTCTTC
NA	NA	TRBV12-3/TRBV12-4	TRBJ1-6	CASSRLEMSNSPLHF	TGTGCCAGCAGTCGATTGGAAATGAGCAATTCACCCCTCCACTTT
NA	NA	TRBV20-1	TRBJ1-1	CSPMGGAKNTEAFF	TGCAGCCCGATGGGGGGGGCTAAGAACACTGAAGCTTTCTTT
NA	NA	TRBV12-3/TRBV12-4	TRBJ2-2	CASSRAASNTGELFF	TGTGCCAGCAGTAGGGCGGCATCGAACACCGGGGAGCTGTTTTTT
TRBD1	few	TRBV10-3	TRBJ2-2	CAIRDRGPNTGELFF	TGTGCCATCAGGGACAGGGGGCCGAACACCGGGGAGCTGTTTTTT
NA	many	TRBV12-3/TRBV12-4	TRBJ1-1	CASTPGYSNTEAFF	TGTGCCAGCACCCCGGGATATTCCAACACTGAAGCTTTCTTT
NA	NA	TRBV5-1	TRBJ1-2	CASSPGAVRTNYGYTF	TGCGCCAGCAGCCCCGGGGCAGTAAGGACCAACTATGGCTACACCTTC
TRBD1	few	TRBV2	TRBJ1-5	CASNRDRSQPQHF	TGTGCCAGCAATAGGGACAGGTCTCAGCCCCAGCATTTT
NA	few	TRBV7-9	TRBJ2-2	CASSDPKSGGTGELFF	TGTGCCAGCAGCGACCCGAAAAGTGGCGGCACCGGGGAGCTGTTTTTT
NA	NA	TRBV20-1	TRBJ2-1	CSARGRGGSYNEQFF	TGCAGTGCTAGAGGGAGAGGGGGCTCCTACAATGAGCAGTTCTTC
NA	NA	TRBV12-3/TRBV12-4	TRBJ1-1	CASSLNANTEAFF	TGTGCCAGCAGTTTAAACGCGAACACTGAAGCTTTCTTT
NA	NA	TRBV3-1	TRBJ1-2	CASSETKGSTHGYTF	TGTGCCAGCAGCGAAACTAAAGGAAGTACCCATGGCTACACCTTC
NA	few	TRBV6-6	TRBJ2-2	CASSYKNTGELFF	TGTGCCAGCAGTTACAAAAACACCGGGGAGCTGTTTTTT
TRBD2	many	TRBV5-5	TRBJ2-1	CASSSTGTSYNEQFF	TGTGCCAGCAGCTCAACCGGGACTAGCTACAATGAGCAGTTCTTC
NA	NA	TRBV18	TRBJ1-4	CASSRPGEKLFF	TGTGCCAGCTCCCGACCCGGGGAAAAACTGTTTTTT
NA	NA	TRBV7-2	TRBJ2-7	CASSLGVAFGAYEQYF	TGTGCCAGCAGCTTAGGAGTAGCGTTTGGGGCTTACGAGCAGTACTTC
NA	NA	TRBV9	TRBJ1-1	CASSVDRGGEAFF	TGTGCCAGCAGCGTTGATAGGGGGGGTGAAGCTTTCTTT
NA	few	TRBV2	TRBJ1-1	CASSTGWNTEAFF	TGTGCCAGCAGTACAGGGTGGAACACTGAAGCTTTCTTT